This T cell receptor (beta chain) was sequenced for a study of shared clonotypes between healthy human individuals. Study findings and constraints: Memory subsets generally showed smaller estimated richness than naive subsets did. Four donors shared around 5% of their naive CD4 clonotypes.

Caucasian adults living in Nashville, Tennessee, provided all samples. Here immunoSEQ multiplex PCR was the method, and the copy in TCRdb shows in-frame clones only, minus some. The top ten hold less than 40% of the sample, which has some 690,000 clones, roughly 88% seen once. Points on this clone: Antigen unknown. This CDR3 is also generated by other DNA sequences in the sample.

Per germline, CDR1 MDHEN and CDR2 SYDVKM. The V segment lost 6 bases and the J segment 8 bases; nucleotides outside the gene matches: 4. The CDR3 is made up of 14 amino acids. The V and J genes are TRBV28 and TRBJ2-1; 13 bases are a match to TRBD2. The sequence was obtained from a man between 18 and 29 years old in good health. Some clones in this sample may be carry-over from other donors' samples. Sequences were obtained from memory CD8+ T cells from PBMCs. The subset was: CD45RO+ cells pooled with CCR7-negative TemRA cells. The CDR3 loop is CASSWTSGSDEQFF. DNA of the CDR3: TGTGCCAGCAGCTGGACTAGCGGGAGTGATGAGCAGTTCTTC.